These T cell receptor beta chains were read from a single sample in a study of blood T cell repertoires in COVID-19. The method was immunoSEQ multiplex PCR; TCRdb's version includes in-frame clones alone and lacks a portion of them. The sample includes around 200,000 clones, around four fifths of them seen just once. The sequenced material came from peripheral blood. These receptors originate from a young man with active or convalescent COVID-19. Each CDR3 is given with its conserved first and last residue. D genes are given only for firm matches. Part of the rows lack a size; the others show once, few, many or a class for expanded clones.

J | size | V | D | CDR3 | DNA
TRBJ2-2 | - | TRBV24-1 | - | CATSDPEGRSNSGELFF | TGTGCCACCAGTGACCCCGAGGGTAGGAGTAACTCCGGGGAGCTGTTTTTT
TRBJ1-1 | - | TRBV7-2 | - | CASSVVGHLNTEAFF | TGTGCCAGCAGCGTAGTAGGACACTTGAACACTGAAGCTTTCTTT
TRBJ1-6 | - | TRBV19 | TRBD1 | CASSPARDRLSPLHF | TGTGCCAGTAGTCCCGCCCGGGACAGGTTGTCACCCCTCCACTTT
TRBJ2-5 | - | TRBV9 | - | CASSPATGMGETQYF | TGTGCCAGCAGCCCAGCCACAGGGATGGGGGAGACCCAGTACTTC
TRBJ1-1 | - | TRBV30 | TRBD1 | CAWTYRDRVRSEAFF | TGTGCCTGGACCTACCGGGACAGGGTTCGCTCTGAAGCTTTCTTT
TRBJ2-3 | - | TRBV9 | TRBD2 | CASSPWTSVMADTQYF | TGTGCCAGCAGCCCCTGGACTAGCGTAATGGCAGATACGCAGTATTTT
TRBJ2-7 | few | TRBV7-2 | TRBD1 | CASSFAPGTGARYEQYF | TGTGCCAGCAGCTTCGCCCCCGGGACAGGGGCGAGGTACGAGCAGTACTTC
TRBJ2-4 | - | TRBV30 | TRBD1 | CAWTTTGGKNIQYF | TGTGCCTGGACTACGACAGGGGGTAAAAACATTCAGTACTTC
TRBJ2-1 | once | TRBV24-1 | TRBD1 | CATSTPGQGTRNEQFF | TGTGCCACCAGTACTCCCGGACAGGGGACACGGAATGAGCAGTTCTTC
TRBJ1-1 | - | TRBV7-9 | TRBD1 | CASSGGDRVYTEAFF | TGTGCCAGCAGCGGGGGGGACAGGGTCTACACTGAAGCTTTCTTT
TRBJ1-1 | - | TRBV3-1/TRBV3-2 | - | CASSQQGSEAFF | TGTGCCAGCAGCCAACAGGGATCTGAAGCTTTCTTT
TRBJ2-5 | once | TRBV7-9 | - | CASSSGETQYF | TGTGCCAGCAGCTCAGGAGAGACCCAGTACTTC
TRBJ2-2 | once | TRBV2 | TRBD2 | CASSPTSGRATGELFF | TGTGCCAGCAGTCCTACTAGCGGGAGGGCAACCGGGGAGCTGTTTTTT
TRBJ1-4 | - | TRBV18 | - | CASSPGRGEKLFF | TGTGCCAGCTCACCTGGGCGGGGTGAAAAACTGTTTTTT
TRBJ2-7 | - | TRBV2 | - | CASSESGGYEQYF | TGTGCCAGCAGTGAATCAGGGGGGTACGAGCAGTACTTC